Presented here are 19 T cell receptor beta chains from one specimen sequenced in a study of human T cells and chemical hapten exposure. The time point here: pre-sensitization, week 0. Specified treatment: therapeutic diphenylcyclopropenone sensitization with weekly scalp DPC. TCRdb processed the RACE reads anew with MiXCR; each CDR3 protein has one entry. The data show about 380,000 distinct CDR3 sequences, more than 4.5% seen once. The sample was whole blood, taken in connection with sensitization to the hapten diphenylcyclopropenone (DPC). These receptor sequences come from a woman aged 45-65 years with alopecia areata. Some clones in this sample may be carry-over from other donors' samples.

The table lists this clonotype with many counts. This chain connects TRBV5-5 to TRBJ1-1; D is unresolved. The CDR3 runs 14 residues. Deletions cut 3 bases from V and 2 bases from J, with 11 bases between. The germline V gene encodes CDR1 SGHKS and CDR2 YYEKEE (reference sequence). CDR3 sequence: CASSSTGFNTEAFF. CDR3 bases: TGTGCCAGCAGCTCTACCGGGTTTAACACTGAAGCTTTCTTT.

This clonotype occurred a few times. V is TRBV6-2 or TRBV6-3 and J is TRBJ2-3; 8 bases agree with TRBD2. Germline CDR1 and CDR2: MNHEY and SVGEGT. The CDR3 runs to 15 residues. With 5 bases clipped from V and 1 base from J, the junction kept 5 bases outside the gene matches. The CDR3 sequence is CASSPSGLGTDTQYF. The DNA for the CDR3 is TGTGCCAGCAGTCCCTCGGGACTAGGCACAGATACGCAGTATTTT.

This clonotype was seen at least ten times. This chain links TRBV7-2 with TRBJ1-3; D might be TRBD1 (5 bases). Germline V gene sequence: CDR1 SGHTA, CDR2 FQGNSA. With 0 bases removed from V and 3 bases from J, the gap between germline ends came to 6 bases. The CDR3 is 14 amino acids. As DNA, the CDR3 is TGTGCCAGCAGCTTAGCGGGGGGTGGAAACACCATATATTTT. As protein: CASSLAGGGNTIYF.

This clonotype appeared many times. This chain connects TRBV20-1 to TRBJ2-1; TRBD2 aligns across 7 bases. Germline V lookup: CDR1 DFQATT, CDR2 SNEGSKA (reference sequence). CDR3 length equals 14 residues. V was clipped by 8 bases and J by 6 bases; unmatched bases: 13. CDR3: CSSPKAGNSNEQFF. The CDR3 DNA reads TGCAGTTCCCCCAAAGCGGGAAATAGCAATGAGCAGTTCTTC.

The chain couples TRBV29-1 to TRBJ1-1, with D possibly TRBD1 on 5 matching bases. The CDR3 is 14 amino acids. Trimming removed 4 bases at V and 5 bases at J, with 17 bases between. Germline values: CDR1 SQVTM, CDR2 ANQGSEA. CDR3 in DNA: TGCAGCGTTGCAGCAGGGAGCCTGCGTACTGAAGCTTTCTTT. Translation: CSVAAGSLRTEAFF.

This clonotype was seen a handful of times. The J gene is TRBJ2-3, the V gene TRBV6-2 or TRBV6-3; no definite D call. Germline CDR1 and CDR2: MNHEY and SVGEGT. V was clipped by 0 bases and J by 7 bases, with 2 bases between them. The CDR3 runs 11 residues. The CDR3 DNA is TGTGCCAGCAGTTACTCTAATACGCAGTATTTT. This codes for CASSYSNTQYF.

This chain connects TRBV18 to TRBJ2-3; D unresolved. V was trimmed by 5 bases and J by 5 bases, leaving 20 bases between them. The CDR3 totals 16 residues. Germline CDR1 KGHSH, CDR2 LQKENI. DNA for the CDR3: TGTGCCAGCTCAAGGAGCGCCCCCGCAATTCGAGATACGCAGTATTTT. Amino acids: CASSRSAPAIRDTQYF. The full variable domain, in which reference TRBV18 and TRBJ2-3 provide the parts outside the CDR3, is NAGVMQNPRHLVRRRGQEARLRCSPMKGHSHVYWYRQLPEEGLKFMVYLQKENIIDESGMPKERFSAEFPKEGPSILRIQQVVRGDSAAYFCASSRSAPAIRDTQYFGPGTRLTVL.

The genes are TRBV30 and TRBJ2-3; maybe TRBD1 (5 bases). The CDR3 spans 14 residues. V lost 5 bases, J lost 0 bases, and 12 bases lay in between. Germline V gives CDR1 GTSNPN, CDR2 SVGIG (reference sequence). Here the CDR3 DNA reads TGTGCCTGGGCCAGGGCAGCTAGCACAGATACGCAGTATTTT. Its protein product is CAWARAASTDTQYF.

This clonotype was detected many times. The chain is built from TRBV2 and TRBJ1-1; 10 bases line up with TRBD1. The CDR3 spans 14 residues. The V gene's germline CDR1 is SNHLY and CDR2 FYNNEI. V lost 5 bases, J lost 7 bases, and 7 bases stayed unmatched. CDR3 in amino acids: CASSWDRGAGEAFF. CDR3 nucleotides: TGTGCCAGCAGTTGGGACAGGGGTGCGGGTGAAGCTTTCTTT. Complete variable domain (other parts from reference TRBV2 and TRBJ1-1): EPEVTQTPSHQVTQMGQEVILRCVPISNHLYFYWYRQILGQKVEFLVSFYNNEISEKSEIFDDQFSVERPDGSNFTLKIRSTKLEDSAMYFCASSWDRGAGEAFFGQGTRLTVV.

The table lists this clonotype with a few counts. CDR3 loop: CSAYGGTGNEQFF. For the CDR3, the DNA is TGCAGCGCCTATGGGGGAACAGGCAATGAGCAGTTCTTC. The rearrangement joins TRBV29-1 to TRBJ2-1; D tentatively reads TRBD1 or TRBD2 (5 bases each). Trimming cost V 7 bases and J 6 bases, with 16 bases left between them. Germline assignment: CDR1 SQVTM and CDR2 ANQGSEA. This CDR3 is built from 13 residues.

There are a few counts of this clonotype. The rearrangement joins TRBV9 to TRBJ1-5, with 7 bases aligning to TRBD1. J was trimmed by 6 bases and V by 4 bases; bases with no gene match: 10. CDR3 size: 15 residues. Germline loops: CDR1 SGDLS, CDR2 YYNGEE. The CDR3 sequence is CASSPGDREGQPQHF. The DNA for the CDR3 is TGTGCCAGCAGCCCAGGAGACAGGGAGGGTCAGCCCCAGCATTTT.

The V gene is TRBV7-3, the J gene TRBJ2-7; TRBD2 matches at 9 bases. V shed 4 bases, J shed 2 bases, and the junction held 9 bases outside the gene matches. This CDR3 comprises 16 residues. Germline V lookup: CDR1 SGHTA, CDR2 FQGTGA. The CDR3 bases are TGTGCCAGCAGCTCAGGCCCAAGCGGGGGGACCTACGAGCAGTACTTC. This codes for CASSSGPSGGTYEQYF.

There are many counts of this clonotype. This chain connects TRBV10-3 to TRBJ2-1, with 9 bases identical to TRBD2. J was trimmed by 0 bases and V by 6 bases; bases with no gene match: 3. The germline V gene encodes CDR1 ENHRY and CDR2 SYGVKD. The CDR3 has 15 residues. CDR3 nucleotides: TGTGCCATCAGGGGAGCGGGAGGCTCCTACAATGAGCAGTTCTTC. It is translated as CAIRGAGGSYNEQFF.

In this sample, this clonotype turned up a few times. The gene calls are TRBV6-5 and TRBJ1-6; D may be TRBD1 (6 bases). The germline CDR1 and CDR2 sequences are MNHEY and SVGAGI. The V and J ends lost 6 bases and 6 bases respectively, with 21 bases between them. The CDR3 contains 17 residues. The chain's CDR3 is CASSYSRGRLSNSPLHF. For the CDR3, the DNA is TGTGCCAGCAGCTATTCACGGGGGCGCTTGTCTAATTCACCCCTCCACTTT.

This clonotype has ten or more counts. This chain connects TRBV5-1 to TRBJ2-3, with D hard to call. The germline V gene encodes CDR1 SGHRS and CDR2 YFSETQ. The V and J ends lost 0 bases and 2 bases respectively, with 7 bases between them. CDR3 length equals 14 residues. CDR3: CASSLERPTDTQYF. The CDR3 DNA follows: TGCGCCAGCAGCTTGGAGCGCCCCACAGATACGCAGTATTTT.

This clonotype appeared many times. The J gene is TRBJ2-2, the V gene TRBV6-1; 7 nucleotides agree with TRBD2. From germline, CDR1 is MNHNS and CDR2 SASEGT. With 8 bases clipped from V and 4 bases from J, the junction kept 7 bases outside the gene matches. This CDR3 is 14 amino acids long. In nucleotides, the CDR3 is TGTGCCAGCCAGGGAGGGCCGAGCACCGGGGAGCTGTTTTTT. This gives the protein CASQGGPSTGELFF.

This clonotype was detected a few times. CDR3 coding DNA: TGCAGTCCGAGTGCTCCGGGGAAGCAGTACTTC. Translating it yields CSPSAPGKQYF. The chain joins TRBV20-1 to TRBJ2-7; perhaps TRBD2 as D (5 bases). Per germline, CDR1 DFQATT and CDR2 SNEGSKA (reference sequence). This CDR3 is 11 amino acids long. Trimming took 8 bases from V and 8 from J, leaving 16 bases between them.

The chain combines TRBV28 with TRBJ1-2, with TRBD1 matching over 8 bases. V was pared by 10 bases and J by 6 bases, with 4 bases of the junction left unmatched. The CDR3 is 11 residues long. CDR1 and CDR2 from the germline V gene are MDHEN and SYDVKM. The CDR3 is CANRGADGYTF. The CDR3 nucleotides are TGTGCCAACAGGGGGGCCGATGGCTACACCTTC.

This clonotype was recorded at least ten times. CDR3 sequence: CSARGDRASQPQHF. The CDR3 DNA is TGCAGTGCTCGTGGGGACAGGGCGAGCCAGCCCCAGCATTTT. The gene calls are TRBV20-1 and TRBJ1-5, with TRBD1 matching over 9 bases. Unmatched junction bases numbered 9, after V lost 5 bases and J lost 7 bases. The CDR3 is 14 amino acids. Germline V CDR1 and CDR2: DFQATT, SNEGSKA (reference sequence).